The clone carrying this T cell receptor (beta chain) was counted between two and nine times. Germline is not matched at one junction end, which may reflect a read error. The data originate from a study of T-cell memory formation after mild COVID-19. TCRdb processed the 5' RACE reads anew with MiXCR; each CDR3 protein has one entry. The sample shows more than 55,000 distinct CDR3 sequences, 8% to 9.5% of them seen only once. This sequence was found in a man aged 18 to 29 who had mild COVID-19 (a few samples of this study predate the infection). Cell type and time point are not known. The sequencing input was PBMCs or a T cell subset sorted from them (not recorded which).

CDR3 bases: TGTGCCAGCAGCTTAGAACAGAACTCTGGCTACACCTTC. Its translation: CASSLEQNSGYTF. V is TRBV7-6 and J is TRBJ1-2; D remains ambiguous. The CDR3 has 13 amino acids. From germline, CDR1 is SGHVS and CDR2 FNYEAQ.